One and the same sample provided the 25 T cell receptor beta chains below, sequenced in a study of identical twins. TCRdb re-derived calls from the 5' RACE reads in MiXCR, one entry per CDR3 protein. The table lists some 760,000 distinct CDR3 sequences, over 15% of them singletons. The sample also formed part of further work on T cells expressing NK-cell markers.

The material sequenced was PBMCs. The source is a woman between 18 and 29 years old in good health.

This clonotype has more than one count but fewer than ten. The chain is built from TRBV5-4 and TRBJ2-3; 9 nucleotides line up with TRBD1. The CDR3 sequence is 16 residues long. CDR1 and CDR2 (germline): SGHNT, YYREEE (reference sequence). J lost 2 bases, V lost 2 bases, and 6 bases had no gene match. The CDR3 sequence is CASSLPTGGYTDTQYF. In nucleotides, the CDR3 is TGTGCCAGCAGCTTACCGACAGGGGGGTACACAGATACGCAGTATTTT.

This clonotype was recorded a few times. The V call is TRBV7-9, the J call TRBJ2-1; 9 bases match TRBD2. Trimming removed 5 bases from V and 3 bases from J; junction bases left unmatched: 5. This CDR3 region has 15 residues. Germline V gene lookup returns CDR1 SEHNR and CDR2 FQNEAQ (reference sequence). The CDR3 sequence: CASSTLAGDYNEQFF. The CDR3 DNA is TGTGCCAGCAGCACGTTAGCGGGAGACTACAATGAGCAGTTCTTC.

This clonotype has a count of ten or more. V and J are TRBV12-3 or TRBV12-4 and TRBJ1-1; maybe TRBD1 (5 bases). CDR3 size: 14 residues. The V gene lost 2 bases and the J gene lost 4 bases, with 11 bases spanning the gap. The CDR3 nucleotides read TGTGCCAGCAGTTTAATGGGGGAGGGCACTGAAGCTTTCTTT. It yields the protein CASSLMGEGTEAFF.

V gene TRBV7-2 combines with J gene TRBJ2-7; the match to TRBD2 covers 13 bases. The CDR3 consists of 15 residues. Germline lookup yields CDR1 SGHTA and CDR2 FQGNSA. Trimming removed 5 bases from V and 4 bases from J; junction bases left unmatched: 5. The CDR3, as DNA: TGTGCCAGCAGCGCTACTAGCGGGAGGGGGTACGAGCAGTACTTC. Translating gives CASSATSGRGYEQYF.

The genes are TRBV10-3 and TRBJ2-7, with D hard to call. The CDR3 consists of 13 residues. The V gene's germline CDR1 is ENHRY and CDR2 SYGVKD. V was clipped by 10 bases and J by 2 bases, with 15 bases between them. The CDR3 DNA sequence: TGTGCCAGCCAACCCGACGGAACCTACGAGCAGTACTTC. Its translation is CASQPDGTYEQYF.

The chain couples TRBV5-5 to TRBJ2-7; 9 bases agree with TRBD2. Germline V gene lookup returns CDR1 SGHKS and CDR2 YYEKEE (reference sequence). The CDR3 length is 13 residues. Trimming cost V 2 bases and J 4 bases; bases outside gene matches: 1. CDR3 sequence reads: CASSFLAGYEQYF. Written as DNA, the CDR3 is TGTGCCAGCAGCTTCCTAGCGGGATACGAGCAGTACTTC.

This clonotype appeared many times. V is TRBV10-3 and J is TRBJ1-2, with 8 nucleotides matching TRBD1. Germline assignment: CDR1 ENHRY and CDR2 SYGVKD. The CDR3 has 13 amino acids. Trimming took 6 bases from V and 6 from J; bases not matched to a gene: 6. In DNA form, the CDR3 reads TGTGCCATCAGCTCGGACAGGGACGATGGCTACACCTTC. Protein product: CAISSDRDDGYTF.

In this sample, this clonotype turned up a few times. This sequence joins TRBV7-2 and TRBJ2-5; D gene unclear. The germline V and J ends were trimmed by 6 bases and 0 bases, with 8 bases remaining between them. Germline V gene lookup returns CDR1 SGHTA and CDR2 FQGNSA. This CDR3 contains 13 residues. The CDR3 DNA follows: TGTGCCAGCAGGCGGACCAACCAAGAGACCCAGTACTTC. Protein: CASRRTNQETQYF. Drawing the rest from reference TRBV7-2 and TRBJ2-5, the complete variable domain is GAGVSQSPSNKVTEKGKDVELRCDPISGHTALYWYRQSLGQGLEFLIYFQGNSAPDKSGLPSDRFSAERTGGSVSTLTIQRTQQEDSAVYLCASRRTNQETQYFGPGTRLLVL.

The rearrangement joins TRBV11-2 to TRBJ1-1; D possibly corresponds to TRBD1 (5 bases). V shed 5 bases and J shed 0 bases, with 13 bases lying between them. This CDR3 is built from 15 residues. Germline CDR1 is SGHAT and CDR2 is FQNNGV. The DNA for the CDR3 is TGTGCCAGCAGCCACCCCAGGGTCATGAACACTGAAGCTTTCTTT. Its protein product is CASSHPRVMNTEAFF. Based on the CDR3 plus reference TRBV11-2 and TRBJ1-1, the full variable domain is EAGVAQSPRYKIIEKRQSVAFWCNPISGHATLYWYQQILGQGPKLLIQFQNNGVVDDSQLPKDRFSAERLKGVDSTLKIQPAKLEDSAVYLCASSHPRVMNTEAFFGQGTRLTVV.

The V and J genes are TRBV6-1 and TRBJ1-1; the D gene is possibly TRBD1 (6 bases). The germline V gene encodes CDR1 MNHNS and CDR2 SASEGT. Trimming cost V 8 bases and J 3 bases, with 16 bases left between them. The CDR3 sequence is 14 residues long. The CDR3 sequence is CASSGGSWDTEAFF. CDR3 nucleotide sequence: TGTGCCAGCTCGGGGGGCTCCTGGGACACTGAAGCTTTCTTT.

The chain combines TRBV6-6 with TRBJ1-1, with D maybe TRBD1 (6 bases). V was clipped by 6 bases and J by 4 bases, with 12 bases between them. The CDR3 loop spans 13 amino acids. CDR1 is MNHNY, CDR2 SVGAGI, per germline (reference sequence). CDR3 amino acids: CASRTQGPTEAFF. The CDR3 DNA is TGTGCCAGCAGGACGCAGGGGCCCACTGAAGCTTTCTTT.

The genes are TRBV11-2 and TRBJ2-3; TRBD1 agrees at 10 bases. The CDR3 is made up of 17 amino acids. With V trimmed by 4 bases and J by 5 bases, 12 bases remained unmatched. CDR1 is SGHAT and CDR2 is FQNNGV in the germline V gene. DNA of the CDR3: TGTGCCAGCAGCTCCGGGGACAGGGGTAGATATGTAGATACGCAGTATTTT. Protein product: CASSSGDRGRYVDTQYF.

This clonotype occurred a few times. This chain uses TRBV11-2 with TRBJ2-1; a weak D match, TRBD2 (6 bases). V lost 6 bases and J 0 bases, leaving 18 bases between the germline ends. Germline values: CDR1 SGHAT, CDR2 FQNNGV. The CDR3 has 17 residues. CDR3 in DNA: TGTGCCAGCAGATTAAGGCCCGGGAGTGTCTCCTACAATGAGCAGTTCTTC. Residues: CASRLRPGSVSYNEQFF.

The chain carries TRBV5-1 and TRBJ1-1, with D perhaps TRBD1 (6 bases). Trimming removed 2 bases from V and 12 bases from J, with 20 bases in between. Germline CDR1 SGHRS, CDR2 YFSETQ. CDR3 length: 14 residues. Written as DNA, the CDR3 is TGCGCCAGCAGCTTTATTAGGAGAGGGGGAACAACTTTCTTT. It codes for CASSFIRRGGTTFF. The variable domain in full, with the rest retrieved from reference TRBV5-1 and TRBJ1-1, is KAGVTQTPRYLIKTRGQQVTLSCSPISGHRSVSWYQQTPGQGLQFLFEYFSETQRNKGNFPGRFSGRQFSNSRSEMNVSTLELGDSALYLCASSFIRRGGTTFFGQGTRLTVV.

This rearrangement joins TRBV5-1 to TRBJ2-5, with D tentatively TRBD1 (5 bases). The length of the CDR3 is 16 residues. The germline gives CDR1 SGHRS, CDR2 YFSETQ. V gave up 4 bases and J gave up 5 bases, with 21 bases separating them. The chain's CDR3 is CASSPSLGRAGETQYF. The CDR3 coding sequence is TGCGCCAGCAGCCCCTCCTTAGGACGTGCAGGGGAGACCCAGTACTTC.

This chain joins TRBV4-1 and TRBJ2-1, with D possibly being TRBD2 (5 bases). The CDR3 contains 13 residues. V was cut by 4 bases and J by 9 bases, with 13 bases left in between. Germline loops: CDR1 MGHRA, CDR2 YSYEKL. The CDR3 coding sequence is TGCGCCAGCAGCCGACTAACCCTCAGTGAGCAGTTCTTC. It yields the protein CASSRLTLSEQFF.

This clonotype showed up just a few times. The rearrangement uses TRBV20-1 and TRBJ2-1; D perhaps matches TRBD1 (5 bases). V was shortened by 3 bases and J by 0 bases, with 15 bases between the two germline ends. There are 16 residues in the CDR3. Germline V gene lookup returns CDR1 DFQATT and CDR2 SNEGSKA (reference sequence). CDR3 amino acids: CSASVTAIGSYNEQFF. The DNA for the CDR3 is TGCAGTGCTAGTGTGACAGCTATCGGCTCCTACAATGAGCAGTTCTTC.

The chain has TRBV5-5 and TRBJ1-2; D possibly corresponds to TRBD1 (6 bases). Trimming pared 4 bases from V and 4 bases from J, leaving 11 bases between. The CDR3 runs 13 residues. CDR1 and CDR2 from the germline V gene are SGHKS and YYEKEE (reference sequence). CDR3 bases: TGTGCCAGCAGCGCGTGGACAGCCTATGGCTACACCTTC. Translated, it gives CASSAWTAYGYTF.

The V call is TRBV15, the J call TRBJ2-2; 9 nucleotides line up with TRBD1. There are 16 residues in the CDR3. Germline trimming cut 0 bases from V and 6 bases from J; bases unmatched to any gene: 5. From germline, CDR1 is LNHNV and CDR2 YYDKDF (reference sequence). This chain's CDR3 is CATSREGTGFAGELFF. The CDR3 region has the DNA TGTGCCACCAGCAGAGAAGGGACAGGGTTCGCCGGGGAGCTGTTTTTT.

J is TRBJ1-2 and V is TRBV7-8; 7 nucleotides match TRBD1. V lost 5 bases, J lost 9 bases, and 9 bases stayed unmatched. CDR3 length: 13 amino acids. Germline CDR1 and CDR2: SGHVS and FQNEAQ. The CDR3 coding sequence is TGTGCCAGCAGCCTTTACCCACAGGGGAGCTACACCTTC. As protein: CASSLYPQGSYTF.

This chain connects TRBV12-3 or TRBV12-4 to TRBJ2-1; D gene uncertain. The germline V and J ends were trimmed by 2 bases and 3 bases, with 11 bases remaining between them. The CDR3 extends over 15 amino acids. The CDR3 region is CASSLSSLNYNEQFF. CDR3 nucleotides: TGTGCCAGCAGTTTAAGTAGTCTCAACTACAATGAGCAGTTCTTC.

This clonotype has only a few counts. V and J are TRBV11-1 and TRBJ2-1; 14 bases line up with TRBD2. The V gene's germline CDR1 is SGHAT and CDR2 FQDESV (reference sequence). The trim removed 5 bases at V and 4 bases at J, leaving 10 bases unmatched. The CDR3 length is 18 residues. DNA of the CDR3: TGTGCCAGCAGCGCGGAGCGGGGACTAGCGGGAGTGTACAATGAGCAGTTCTTC. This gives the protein CASSAERGLAGVYNEQFF.

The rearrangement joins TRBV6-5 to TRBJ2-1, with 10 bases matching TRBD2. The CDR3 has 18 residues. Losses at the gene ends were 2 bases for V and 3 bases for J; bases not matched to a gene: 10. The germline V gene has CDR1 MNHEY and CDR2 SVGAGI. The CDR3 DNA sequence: TGTGCCAGCAGTTACAGGGCGGCTAGCGGGGGTCGCTACAATGAGCAGTTCTTC. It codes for CASSYRAASGGRYNEQFF.

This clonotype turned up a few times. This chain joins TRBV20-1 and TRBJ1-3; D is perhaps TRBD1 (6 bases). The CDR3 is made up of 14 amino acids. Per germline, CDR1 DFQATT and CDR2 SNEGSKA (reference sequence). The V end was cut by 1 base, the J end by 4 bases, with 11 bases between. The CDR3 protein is CSARVSGAGNTIYF. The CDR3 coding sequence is TGCAGTGCTAGAGTATCAGGGGCCGGAAACACCATATATTTT.

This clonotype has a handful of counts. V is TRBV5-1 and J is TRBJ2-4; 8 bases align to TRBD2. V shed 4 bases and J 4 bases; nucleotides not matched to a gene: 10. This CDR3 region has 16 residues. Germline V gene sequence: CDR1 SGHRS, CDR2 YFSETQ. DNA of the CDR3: TGCGCCAGCAGCCTCGGTCGGGAGGGGATTAAAAACATTCAGTACTTC. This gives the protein CASSLGREGIKNIQYF.